The entry below gives a single T cell receptor beta chain sequence along with its context. Some clones are missing from TCRdb's copy, which holds only in-frame ones; the method was immunoSEQ multiplex PCR. The table lists 6,500 to 9,000 clones, 75% to 85% of them singletons. The data were obtained in a study of neoadjuvant nivolumab and ipilimumab in lung cancer. Germline V gene data show CDR1 as SGHTA and CDR2 as FQGNSA. The V segment lost 4 bases and the J segment 3 bases; nucleotides outside the gene matches: 5. The CDR3 covers 15 residues. The clonotype was recovered from an adult with non-small cell lung cancer. Sample: adjacent normal lung tissue, taken after neoadjuvant nivolumab, alone or with ipilimumab, at or shortly before surgery. The chain couples TRBV7-2 to TRBJ1-5; 8 bases map to TRBD1. The DNA of the CDR3 is TGTGCCAGCAGCTCCAGGACAGGGAACAATCAGCCCCAGCATTTT. As protein: CASSSRTGNNQPQHF.